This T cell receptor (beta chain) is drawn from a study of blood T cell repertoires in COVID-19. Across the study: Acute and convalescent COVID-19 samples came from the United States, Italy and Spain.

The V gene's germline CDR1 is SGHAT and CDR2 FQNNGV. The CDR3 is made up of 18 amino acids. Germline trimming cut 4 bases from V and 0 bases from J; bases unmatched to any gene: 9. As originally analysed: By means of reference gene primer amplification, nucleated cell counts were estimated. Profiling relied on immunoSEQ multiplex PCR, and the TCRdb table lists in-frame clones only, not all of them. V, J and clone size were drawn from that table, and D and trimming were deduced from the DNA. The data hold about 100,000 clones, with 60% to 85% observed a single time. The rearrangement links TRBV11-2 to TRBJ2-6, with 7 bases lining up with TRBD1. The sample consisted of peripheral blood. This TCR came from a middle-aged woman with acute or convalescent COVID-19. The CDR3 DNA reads TGTGCCAGCAGCTACCCGACAGGGTATAGCTCTGGGGCCAACGTCCTGACTTTC. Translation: CASSYPTGYSSGANVLTF. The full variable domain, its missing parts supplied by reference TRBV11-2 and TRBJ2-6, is EAGVAQSPRYKIIEKRQSVAFWCNPISGHATLYWYQQILGQGPKLLIQFQNNGVVDDSQLPKDRFSAERLKGVDSTLKIQPAKLEDSAVYLCASSYPTGYSSGANVLTFGAGSRLTVL.